The rows below give T cell receptor beta chains drawn from one sample of a study of human T cells and chemical hapten exposure. TCRdb re-derived calls from the RACE reads in MiXCR, one entry per CDR3 protein. The profile shows under 200,000 distinct CDR3 sequences, around 15% of them singletons. This material consisted of whole blood, taken in connection with sensitization to the hapten diphenylcyclopropenone (DPC). These receptors were taken from a woman in her twenties or thirties with alopecia areata. Some clones in this sample may be carry-over from other donors' samples. Each CDR3 is given with its conserved first and last residue. A D gene is named only where the DNA matches it firmly. Size values are once, few and many counts, or a class for expanded clones, and some rows have none.

size	V	J	D	CDR3	DNA
-	TRBV2	TRBJ2-1	TRBD1	CASSPGTVIGNEQFF	TGTGCCAGCAGCCCCGGGACAGTCATAGGCAATGAGCAGTTCTTC
few	TRBV9	TRBJ1-5	-	CASSEGPSPGNQPQHF	TGTGCCAGCAGCGAGGGTCCCAGCCCAGGCAATCAGCCCCAGCATTTT
-	TRBV29-1	TRBJ1-3	-	CSVRGIGGNTIYF	TGCAGCGTTAGGGGCATCGGAGGAAACACCATATATTTT
few	TRBV6-1	TRBJ2-7	-	CASSRTAYEQYF	TGTGCCAGCAGCAGGACGGCCTACGAGCAGTACTTC
-	TRBV4-2	TRBJ2-7	TRBD2	CASSQEASGRAADYEQYF	TGTGCCAGCAGCCAAGAGGCTAGCGGGAGGGCCGCAGACTACGAGCAGTACTTC
few	TRBV29-1	TRBJ2-5	TRBD2	CSVASGAGYQETQYF	TGCAGCGTTGCGAGCGGGGCCGGGTACCAAGAGACCCAGTACTTC
many	TRBV6-9	TRBJ2-7	-	CASSYEAISYEQYF	TGTGCCAGCAGTTACGAAGCCATCTCCTACGAGCAGTACTTC
few	TRBV4-3	TRBJ2-1	TRBD2	CASSQGPAAGGYNEQFF	TGCGCCAGCAGCCAAGGGCCCGCGGCGGGAGGCTACAATGAGCAGTTCTTC
once	TRBV29-1	TRBJ2-1	-	CSVVPTYNEQFF	TGCAGCGTTGTCCCTACCTACAATGAGCAGTTCTTC
few	TRBV25-1	TRBJ2-1	TRBD2	CASRTSGRNEQFF	TGTGCCAGCAGGACTAGCGGGAGGAATGAGCAGTTCTTC
-	TRBV5-1	TRBJ2-2	TRBD1	CASSSTGANTGELFF	TGCGCCAGCAGTAGTACAGGGGCGAACACCGGGGAGCTGTTTTTT
-	TRBV21-1	TRBJ2-1	-	CASSKAPDHNEQFF	TGTGCCAGCAGCAAAGCCCCGGATCACAATGAGCAGTTCTTC
many	TRBV6-1	TRBJ1-4	TRBD1	CASRGTGLGEKLFF	TGTGCCAGCAGAGGGACAGGGCTTGGAGAAAAACTGTTTTTT
-	TRBV18	TRBJ2-3	TRBD2	CASSQRLAGTTDTQYF	TGTGCCAGCTCCCAGAGACTAGCGGGGACCACAGATACGCAGTATTTT
few	TRBV4-1	TRBJ2-7	-	CASSQDKALEQYF	TGCGCCAGCAGCCAGGATAAAGCGTTAGAGCAGTACTTC
few	TRBV6-1	TRBJ1-3	TRBD1	CASDLQGVNSGNTIYF	TGTGCCAGCGATCTACAGGGGGTCAACTCTGGAAACACCATATATTTT
many	TRBV7-6	TRBJ2-7	TRBD1	CASSSGQGIPYEQYF	TGTGCCAGCAGCTCGGGACAGGGAATCCCCTACGAGCAGTACTTC
few	TRBV28	TRBJ2-7	-	CASSLLTYEQYF	TGTGCCAGCAGTTTATTAACCTACGAGCAGTACTTC
-	TRBV7-2	TRBJ2-1	TRBD1	CASSLGQGVIYEQFF	TGTGCCAGCAGCTTAGGACAGGGGGTAATCTATGAGCAGTTCTTC
few	TRBV7-9	TRBJ2-2	-	CASSPWIDGELFF	TGTGCCAGCAGCCCATGGATTGACGGGGAGCTGTTTTTT
few	TRBV11-2	TRBJ2-7	TRBD2	CASSARTSGPYEQYF	TGTGCCAGCAGCGCACGGACTAGCGGTCCCTACGAGCAGTACTTC
-	TRBV6-1	TRBJ2-4	-	CASSESRLGLAKNIQYF	TGTGCCAGCAGTGAATCCCGTCTTGGACTAGCCAAAAACATTCAGTACTTC
-	TRBV4-1	TRBJ2-3	-	CASSQGDTVDTQYF	TGCGCCAGCAGCCAAGGGGACACCGTAGATACGCAGTATTTT
few	TRBV4-1	TRBJ2-1	-	CASSQEMGSSSYNEQFF	TGCGCCAGCAGCCAAGAGATGGGATCGAGCTCCTACAATGAGCAGTTCTTC
many	TRBV6-6	TRBJ2-7	-	CASRGTHSYEQYF	TGTGCCAGCAGGGGGACTCACTCCTACGAGCAGTACTTC
few	TRBV7-6	TRBJ2-2	TRBD2	CASSLSGGARNTGELFF	TGTGCCAGCAGCTTATCGGGAGGGGCTCGTAACACCGGGGAGCTGTTTTTT
few	TRBV6-5	TRBJ1-1	-	CASSPNRGTEAFF	TGTGCCAGCAGTCCAAATAGGGGGACTGAAGCTTTCTTT
many	TRBV6-2/TRBV6-3	TRBJ1-2	TRBD1	CASSILRDRLYGYTF	TGTGCCAGCAGTATACTCCGGGACAGACTATATGGCTACACCTTC
-	TRBV20-1	TRBJ2-1	-	CSARDFVLSWSTNEQFF	TGCAGTGCTAGAGATTTCGTATTGAGCTGGAGTACGAATGAGCAGTTCTTC
-	TRBV6-2/TRBV6-3	TRBJ2-5	TRBD2	CASGRPTSGGGETQYF	TGTGCCAGCGGACGCCCGACTAGCGGGGGCGGGGAGACCCAGTACTTC
-	TRBV14	TRBJ2-7	TRBD2	CASSQGRQHLAGITYEQYF	TGTGCCAGCAGCCAAGGTCGACAGCATCTAGCGGGAATTACGTACGAGCAGTACTTC
few	TRBV29-1	TRBJ1-1	-	CSGGGPEAFF	TGCAGCGGTGGGGGGCCCGAAGCTTTCTTT
-	TRBV7-6	TRBJ2-3	-	CASSPSTTAGDTQYF	TGTGCCAGCAGCCCGTCGACTACCGCCGGTGATACGCAGTATTTT
-	TRBV20-1	TRBJ2-1	TRBD2	CRARVPSGSSSYNEQFF	TGCAGAGCTAGAGTCCCTAGCGGGAGTTCATCCTACAATGAGCAGTTCTTC
few	TRBV10-3	TRBJ1-4	-	CAISGTTEEKLFF	TGTGCCATCAGTGGGACGACAGAGGAAAAACTGTTTTTT
-	TRBV20-1	TRBJ2-3	TRBD2	CSASGGGQARDTQYF	TGCAGTGCTAGTGGGGGAGGGCAGGCGAGGGATACGCAGTATTTT
-	TRBV7-3	TRBJ1-3	-	CTSSDYPGNTIYF	TGTACCAGCAGCGACTACCCTGGAAACACCATATATTTT
-	TRBV4-2	TRBJ1-1	TRBD1	CASSQRQGYPGTEAFF	TGTGCCAGCAGCCAGAGACAGGGGTACCCTGGCACTGAAGCTTTCTTT
few	TRBV7-2	TRBJ2-3	TRBD2	CASSLAPGGGGRDTQYF	TGTGCCAGCAGCTTAGCGCCCGGCGGGGGGGGCAGAGATACGCAGTATTTT
-	TRBV6-1	TRBJ2-3	TRBD2	CACSLTTGLAGLSSTDTQYF	TGTGCCTGCAGTTTAACAACGGGACTAGCGGGCCTTTCTAGCACAGATACGCAGTATTTT
many	TRBV3-1	TRBJ1-6	TRBD1	CASSLDRGESPLHF	TGTGCCAGCAGTTTGGACAGGGGAGAATCACCCCTCCACTTT